These 26 T cell receptor beta chains share one sample of origin, sequenced in a study of blood T cell repertoires in COVID-19. TCRdb keeps only in-frame clones here, not all; method: immunoSEQ multiplex PCR. The sample contains 130,000 or so clones, approximately 87% of which appear only once. The sequencing input was peripheral blood. The receptor set was obtained from a woman aged 45-60 years with acute or convalescent COVID-19.

In this sample, this clone turned up a few times. V and J are TRBV18 and TRBJ2-5, with 7 positions matching TRBD2. V trimming: 4 bases; J trimming: 2 bases; junction bases outside the gene matches: 13. This CDR3 region has 17 residues. Germline CDR1 KGHSH, CDR2 LQKENI. CDR3 DNA: TGTGCCAGCTCACTCGGCGGAGCGGGAAGCTTACAAGAGACCCAGTACTTC. Its translation is CASSLGGAGSLQETQYF. Variable domain in full (rest from reference TRBV18 and TRBJ2-5): NAGVMQNPRHLVRRRGQEARLRCSPMKGHSHVYWYRQLPEEGLKFMVYLQKENIIDESGMPKERFSAEFPKEGPSILRIQQVVRGDSAAYFCASSLGGAGSLQETQYFGPGTRLLVL.

This chain uses TRBV19 with TRBJ1-2; a weak D match, TRBD1 (6 bases). V was cut by 6 bases and J by 5 bases, with 13 bases left in between. Germline values: CDR1 LNHDA, CDR2 SQIVND (reference sequence). CDR3 size: 13 residues. In nucleotides, the CDR3 is TGTGCCAGTAGACCACAGGGTGATTATGGCTACACCTTC. This sequence encodes CASRPQGDYGYTF.

This clone has only one observation. V is TRBV6-5 and J is TRBJ1-2; a weak D match, TRBD1 (5 bases). The germline V gene encodes CDR1 MNHEY and CDR2 SVGAGI. Trimming cost V 5 bases and J 5 bases, with 15 bases left between them. This CDR3 contains 14 residues. CDR3 amino acids: CASSTPGDNYGYTF. The CDR3 DNA follows: TGTGCCAGCAGTACGCCGGGGGATAATTATGGCTACACCTTC.

This clone was observed a single time. The rearrangement links TRBV5-1 to TRBJ2-3, with TRBD2 as a possible D gene (5 bases). V was clipped by 4 bases and J by 2 bases, with 11 bases between them. The CDR3 totals 14 residues. Looked up from germline, CDR1 is SGHRS and CDR2 is YFSETQ. This CDR3 reads CASSREQHTDTQYF. The DNA of the CDR3 is TGCGCCAGCAGCCGGGAACAGCACACAGATACGCAGTATTTT.

This clone has only a few counts. J is TRBJ2-1 and V is TRBV5-6; perhaps TRBD2 as D (6 bases). Germline V gene data show CDR1 as SGHDT and CDR2 as YYEEEE. The germline V and J ends were trimmed by 2 bases and 5 bases, with 17 bases remaining between them. The CDR3 extends over 16 amino acids. CDR3: CASSLNVGLNHNEQFF. The CDR3 DNA reads TGTGCCAGCAGCTTAAATGTGGGACTTAACCACAATGAGCAGTTCTTC.

Remarks on this clone: The same CDR3 is also encoded by other DNA sequences in this sample. The genes are TRBV5-1 and TRBJ1-2; D gene unclear. This CDR3 comprises 13 residues. Trimming cost V 2 bases and J 2 bases, with 7 bases left between them. Germline assignment: CDR1 SGHRS and CDR2 YFSETQ. The CDR3 region has the DNA TGCGCCAGCAGCTTTGACTCAAACTATGGCTACACCTTC. Translating it yields CASSFDSNYGYTF.

The J gene is TRBJ2-7, the V gene TRBV7-2, with TRBD2 as a possible D gene (5 bases). The length of the CDR3 is 16 residues. Germline values: CDR1 SGHTA, CDR2 FQGNSA. The germline V and J ends were trimmed by 0 bases and 0 bases, with 12 bases remaining between them. CDR3 protein: CASSLARANPSYEQYF. CDR3 nucleotides: TGTGCCAGCAGCTTAGCGCGGGCGAATCCCTCCTACGAGCAGTACTTC.

The chain employs TRBV21-1 and TRBJ2-4; the D call in the table, TRBD2, was not verified against the DNA. TRBV21-1 is a pseudogene segment. This CDR3 comprises 14 residues. CDR3 in amino acids: CASKPGLAKNIQYF. Here the CDR3 DNA reads TGTGCCAGCAAACCGGGTCTAGCCAAAAACATTCAGTACTTC.

The V gene is TRBV18, the J gene TRBJ2-5; 7 bases align to TRBD2. Germline V gene data show CDR1 as KGHSH and CDR2 as LQKENI. V lost 8 bases and J lost 2; bases outside the gene matches: 5. The CDR3 runs 13 residues. The DNA for the CDR3 is TGTGCCAGCGTAGCGGGCATTCAAGAGACCCAGTACTTC. Translation: CASVAGIQETQYF.

The J gene is TRBJ1-5, the V gene TRBV5-1; D is perhaps TRBD1 (5 bases). The V gene's germline CDR1 is SGHRS and CDR2 YFSETQ. The CDR3 length is 15 residues. Between the trimmed V and J ends, which lost 1 base and 4 bases, there was a span of 12 bases. This CDR3 is CASSLRTGGNQPQHF. The CDR3 DNA sequence: TGCGCCAGCAGCTTGAGGACGGGGGGGAATCAGCCCCAGCATTTT. Together with reference TRBV5-1 and TRBJ1-5, the CDR3 gives the full variable domain: KAGVTQTPRYLIKTRGQQVTLSCSPISGHRSVSWYQQTPGQGLQFLFEYFSETQRNKGNFPGRFSGRQFSNSRSEMNVSTLELGDSALYLCASSLRTGGNQPQHFGDGTRLSIL.

V is TRBV2 and J is TRBJ1-1; 8 bases align to TRBD1. The CDR3 spans 14 residues. The J segment lost 2 bases and the V segment lost 7 bases, leaving 6 bases of the junction unmatched. Per the germline V gene, CDR1 is SNHLY and CDR2 is FYNNEI. The CDR3 reads CASIRTGRNTEAFF. For the CDR3, the DNA is TGTGCCAGCATACGGACAGGGAGAAACACTGAAGCTTTCTTT.

V gene TRBV10-3 combines with J gene TRBJ2-3; D might be TRBD2 (7 bases). Trimming stripped 4 bases from V and 0 bases from J, with 17 bases between. Germline CDR1 and CDR2: ENHRY and SYGVKD. The CDR3 has 17 amino acids. The CDR3 here is CAISGVGGGHSTDTQYF. In nucleotides, the CDR3 is TGTGCCATCAGTGGCGTTGGCGGGGGCCATAGCACAGATACGCAGTATTTT.

This chain joins TRBV4-1 and TRBJ2-5; the D is unclear. V gave up 3 bases and J gave up 2 bases, with 7 bases separating them. This CDR3 region has 13 residues. The germline CDR1 and CDR2 sequences are MGHRA and YSYEKL. The CDR3 DNA is TGCGCCAGCAGCCAGTCCCGTCAAGAGACCCAGTACTTC. Residues: CASSQSRQETQYF.

V and J are TRBV6-6 and TRBJ2-1; TRBD1 might be the D (6 bases). Per the germline V gene, CDR1 is MNHNY and CDR2 is SVGAGI (reference sequence). V lost 6 bases, J lost 2 bases, and 11 bases lay in between. This CDR3 is 14 amino acids long. Here the CDR3 DNA reads TGTGCCAGCAGCCTGGACAGTCCCTACAATGAGCAGTTCTTC. This translates into CASSLDSPYNEQFF.

V usage is TRBV3-1 (or the pseudogene TRBV3-2) and J usage is TRBJ2-1; 12 bases agree with TRBD2. This CDR3 has 18 amino acids. V shed 0 bases, J shed 7 bases, and the junction held 10 bases outside the gene matches. Germline V gene lookup returns CDR1 LGHDT and CDR2 YNNKEL (reference sequence). CDR3: CASSQETASGGAGNEQFF. The DNA of the CDR3 is TGTGCCAGCAGCCAAGAAACGGCTAGCGGGGGGGCCGGGAATGAGCAGTTCTTC.

This rearrangement joins TRBV5-1 to TRBJ1-1, with unresolved D. There are 15 residues in the CDR3. In germline, CDR1 is SGHRS, CDR2 YFSETQ. Trimming removed 0 bases at V and 3 bases at J, with 12 bases between. The CDR3 coding sequence is TGCGCCAGCAGCTTGGCCGGGAGCCCGTACACTGAAGCTTTCTTT. Translation gives CASSLAGSPYTEAFF. Filled out from reference TRBV5-1 and TRBJ1-1, the complete variable domain reads KAGVTQTPRYLIKTRGQQVTLSCSPISGHRSVSWYQQTPGQGLQFLFEYFSETQRNKGNFPGRFSGRQFSNSRSEMNVSTLELGDSALYLCASSLAGSPYTEAFFGQGTRLTVV.

V usage is TRBV7-2 and J usage is TRBJ2-1, with 8 bases identical to TRBD2. V lost 5 bases and J lost 0; bases outside the gene matches: 3. CDR1 SGHTA and CDR2 FQGNSA come from the germline V gene. The CDR3 runs 15 residues. The CDR3 region is CASSESGSSYNEQFF. The DNA for the CDR3 is TGTGCCAGCAGCGAAAGCGGGAGCTCCTACAATGAGCAGTTCTTC.

The J gene is TRBJ1-2, the V gene TRBV6-5, with TRBD1 matching 10 bases. V lost 11 bases, J lost 6 bases, and 15 bases stayed unmatched. CDR3 length equals 15 residues. Germline values: CDR1 MNHEY, CDR2 SVGAGI. CDR3 amino acids: CALKGGTGDRNGYTF. CDR3 DNA: TGTGCCCTGAAAGGGGGGACAGGGGATCGTAATGGCTACACCTTC.

The V gene is TRBV12-5, the J gene TRBJ1-1; unclear D gene. Trimming pared 5 bases from V and 1 base from J, leaving 8 bases between. Germline loops: CDR1 LGHNT, CDR2 FRNRAP. The CDR3 extends over 13 amino acids. CDR3 sequence: CASGPRENTEAFF. For the CDR3, the DNA is TGTGCTAGTGGTCCCCGGGAGAACACTGAAGCTTTCTTT. The entire variable domain, with the rest obtained from reference TRBV12-5 and TRBJ1-1, is as follows: DARVTQTPRHKVTEMGQEVTMRCQPILGHNTVFWYRQTMMQGLELLAYFRNRAPLDDSGMPKDRFSAEMPDATLATLKIQPSEPRDSAVYFCASGPRENTEAFFGQGTRLTVV.

CDR3 in amino acids: CASSQDNRWTDYGYTF. CDR3 in DNA: TGTGCCAGCAGCCAAGATAATAGATGGACAGACTATGGCTACACCTTC. The chain combines TRBV3-1 (or the pseudogene TRBV3-2) with TRBJ1-2; D may be TRBD1 (6 bases). The germline V gene has CDR1 LGHDT and CDR2 YNNKEL (reference sequence). The V gene lost 0 bases and the J gene lost 3 bases, with 14 bases spanning the gap. The CDR3 has 16 amino acids.

V is TRBV2 and J is TRBJ2-1; TRBD2 agrees at 15 bases. The germline CDR1 and CDR2 sequences are SNHLY and FYNNEI. V was clipped by 6 bases and J by 3 bases; unmatched bases: 12. The CDR3 has 19 residues. The CDR3 nucleotides read TGTGCCAGCAGAGGACTAGCGGGAGGGAACCCGAATTACTACAATGAGCAGTTCTTC. Translated: CASRGLAGGNPNYYNEQFF.

The rearrangement uses TRBV30 and TRBJ1-1, with a possible D match to TRBD1 (5 bases). This CDR3 has 15 amino acids. With 4 bases removed from V and 1 base from J, the gap between germline ends came to 16 bases. Germline V gives CDR1 GTSNPN, CDR2 SVGIG (reference sequence). CDR3 DNA: TGTGCCTGGAACCCCCTTGGGGGAGGGAACACTGAAGCTTTCTTT. It specifies CAWNPLGGGNTEAFF.

This clone was observed once. The J gene is TRBJ2-5, the V gene TRBV19; possible D gene TRBD1, 5 bases. The CDR3 loop spans 14 amino acids. The V and J ends lost 3 bases and 2 bases respectively, with 10 bases between them. CDR1 is LNHDA, CDR2 SQIVND, per germline (reference sequence). This chain's CDR3 is CASSIGAAQETQYF. DNA for the CDR3: TGTGCCAGTAGTATTGGGGCGGCGCAAGAGACCCAGTACTTC.

The chain is built from TRBV6-5 and TRBJ1-3; no reliable D call. There are 14 residues in the CDR3. The V end lost 6 bases, the J end lost 0 bases, and 9 bases lay between the germline ends. Per germline, CDR1 MNHEY and CDR2 SVGAGI. The CDR3 is CASSQDRSGNTIYF. The CDR3 coding sequence is TGTGCCAGCAGCCAGGATCGCTCTGGAAACACCATATATTTT.

This chain joins TRBV7-9 and TRBJ2-1, with unresolved D. CDR1 SEHNR and CDR2 FQNEAQ come from the germline V gene (reference sequence). The CDR3 extends over 16 amino acids. V lost 7 bases, J lost 1 base, and 17 bases lay in between. CDR3 amino acids: CASTIPRVGSYNEQFF. CDR3 in DNA: TGTGCCAGCACCATCCCACGGGTGGGTTCCTACAATGAGCAGTTCTTC.

CDR3 nucleotides: TGTGCCAGCAGCAGTGACACGAACACTGAAGCTTTCTTT. This encodes CASSSDTNTEAFF. The chain uses TRBV5-5 and TRBJ1-1; no clear D. Germline lookup yields CDR1 SGHKS and CDR2 YYEKEE (reference sequence). The CDR3 has 13 residues. Trimming stripped 4 bases from V and 1 base from J, with 8 bases between.